These 5 T cell receptor delta chains came from one sample sequenced in a study of γδ T cells in repeated Plasmodium falciparum infection. Vgamma9/Vdelta2+ and Vdelta2-negative gammadelta T cells were flow-sorted from PBMC for bulk sequencing. TCRdb reapplied CATT to the multiplex PCR reads. The data hold 70,000 to 95,000 delta-chain clones, with approximately 1.4% observed a single time. The sample taken for sequencing was gamma-delta T cells from blood. The receptor set was obtained from a pool of human donors (malaria-infected and uninfected, not separated).

Worth noting for this clone: With a far larger clone one base away, a read error is the likely cause. The same CDR3 arises from other DNA sequences in this sample as well. The V gene is TRDV1, the J gene TRDJ1, with 9 bases fitting TRDD3. Here the J gene came from matching the DNA to germline, since TCRdb omits it. This CDR3 spans 22 amino acids. Germline V gene data show CDR1 as TSWWSYY and CDR2 as QGS. The CDR3 sequence: CALGIRNVRPTLLGDLRGKLIF. For the CDR3, the DNA is TGTGCCCTTGGGATTCGCAACGTCCGTCCTACCTTACTGGGGGACCTAAGAGGTAAACTCATCTTT.

Concerning this clone: TCRdb assigns this DNA the protein of a much larger clone, which departs from its translation at residue 9; this likely reflects a read error, and the protein shown comes from translating the DNA. The V call is TRDV2, the J call TRDJ1; 7 bases align to TRDD3. The J gene, left out of TCRdb, was set here by checking the DNA against germline. CDR1 and CDR2 from the germline V gene are GEAIGNYY and EKD. The CDR3 runs 16 residues. Unmatched junction bases numbered 9, after V lost 3 bases and J lost 0 bases. The CDR3 DNA reads TGTGCCTGTGACTACGCTGGGGGCTGTTACACCGATAAACTCATCTTT. It translates to CACDYAGGCYTDKLIF.

This clone was seen only a few times. One end of the junction is discordant with germline, which a read error may explain. Here the CDR3 DNA reads TGTGCTCTTGGGGAAAAAGTAAGGGGTCCCCATTACTGGGGGGACACCGATAGACTCATCTTT. This translates into CALGEKVRGPHYWGDTDRLIF. V gene TRDV1 combines with J gene TRDJ1; 8 bases are a match to TRDD3. The CDR3 totals 21 residues. Germline CDR1 reads TSWWSYY; CDR2 reads QGS.

This clone was recorded a few times. TCRdb assigns this DNA the protein of a much larger clone, which departs from its translation at residue 14; this likely reflects a read error, and the protein shown comes from translating the DNA. This chain links TRDV1 with TRDJ1; 8 bases map to TRDD3. Matching the DNA to germline supplied the J gene, which TCRdb does not give. The CDR3 is 23 residues long. V trimming: 2 bases; J trimming: 5 bases; junction bases outside the gene matches: 31. Germline V lookup: CDR1 TSWWSYY, CDR2 QGS. The CDR3 bases are TGTGCTCTTGGGGAAAAGGTCCTACGTGCGTTTGAGTTCCGGGGATACTGTTCAGATAAACTCATCTTT. Its translation is CALGEKVLRAFEFRGYCSDKLIF.

This clone was seen a few times. TCRdb's entry gives the protein of a much larger clone, which mismatches this DNA's translation at residue 7, likely from a read error; the protein reported here is translated from the DNA. The CDR3 is CALGEFGPAHRGFRFTDKLIF. CDR3 in DNA: TGTGCTCTTGGGGAATTTGGCCCAGCACACCGGGGATTCAGATTCACCGATAAACTCATCTTT. V and J are TRDV1 and TRDJ1, with D perhaps TRDD3 (6 bases). The CDR3 is 21 amino acids. The germline V and J ends were trimmed by 2 bases and 1 base, with 29 bases remaining between them. Germline V gives CDR1 TSWWSYY, CDR2 QGS.